What follows are 31 T cell receptor beta chains derived from one specimen sequenced in a study of metastatic and nonmetastatic thyroid tumors. From the PCR reads, TCRdb re-called clones with MiXCR. The sample lists about 24,000 clones; about 17% were seen once. Ahead of thyroid surgery, no patient had received treatment of any kind. Sequencing was done on a sample of adjacent normal tissue. The receptors come from a male donor with papillary thyroid cancer or a benign thyroid nodule (not recorded which). Some clones in this sample may be carry-over from other donors' samples.

This clone occurred many times. This chain connects TRBV5-8 to TRBJ1-5, with TRBD1 as a possible D gene (5 bases). The CDR3 consists of 14 residues. Germline CDR1 reads SGHTS; CDR2 reads YDEGEE. The ends were cut back, 1 base at V and 2 bases at J, with 7 bases in the middle. This chain's CDR3 is CASSLMGRNQPQHF. CDR3 in DNA: TGTGCCAGCAGCTTGATGGGGCGCAATCAGCCCCAGCATTTT. Full variable domain (remainder filled in from reference TRBV5-8 and TRBJ1-5): EAGVTQSPTHLIKTRGQQATLRCSPISGHTSVYWYQQALGLGLQFLLWYDEGEERNRGNFPPRFSGRQFPNYSSELNVNALELEDSALYLCASSLMGRNQPQHFGDGTRLSIL.

In its sample, this clone was seen many times. The chain is built from TRBV7-6 and TRBJ1-1; the D gene is possibly TRBD1 (5 bases). The V and J ends lost 10 bases and 3 bases respectively, with 21 bases between them. CDR1 is SGHVS, CDR2 FNYEAQ, per germline. The CDR3 has 15 residues. The CDR3 nucleotides read TGTGCCACCGAGGCTACCCGGGGAGGGGACACTGAAGCTTTCTTT. Its translation is CATEATRGGDTEAFF.

The V gene is TRBV9, the J gene TRBJ2-1; possible D gene TRBD1, 6 bases. Germline V CDR1 and CDR2: SGDLS, YYNGEE. CDR3 size: 16 residues. V was trimmed by 6 bases and J by 9 bases, leaving 25 bases between them. In DNA, the CDR3 is TGTGCCAGCATCCCCTCCGGGTGGGGGCCTGGACCTGAGCAGTTCTTC. This encodes CASIPSGWGPGPEQFF.

The table lists this clone with many counts. The chain has TRBV2 and TRBJ2-5, with D unclear. With 7 bases removed from V and 3 bases from J, the gap between germline ends came to 12 bases. The CDR3 is 13 residues long. In germline, CDR1 is SNHLY, CDR2 FYNNEI. The CDR3 sequence is CASTHRKEETQYF. In DNA form, the CDR3 reads TGTGCCAGCACCCACCGAAAGGAAGAGACCCAGTACTTC. Full variable domain (missing parts from reference TRBV2 and TRBJ2-5): EPEVTQTPSHQVTQMGQEVILRCVPISNHLYFYWYRQILGQKVEFLVSFYNNEISEKSEIFDDQFSVERPDGSNFTLKIRSTKLEDSAMYFCASTHRKEETQYFGPGTRLLVL.

In its sample, this clone was seen many times. This chain links TRBV7-8 with TRBJ2-5; 13 bases align to TRBD2. The CDR3 is 17 amino acids. With 1 base clipped from V and 5 bases from J, the junction kept 7 bases outside the gene matches. In germline, CDR1 is SGHVS, CDR2 FQNEAQ. The CDR3: CASSLEGGTSGVETQYF. The CDR3 nucleotides read TGTGCCAGCAGCTTAGAGGGTGGGACTAGCGGGGTCGAGACCCAGTACTTC.

This clone is classed as medium-sized. The chain couples TRBV6-1 to TRBJ2-7; possible D gene TRBD2, 5 bases. This CDR3 region has 14 residues. V was trimmed by 5 bases and J by 7 bases, leaving 18 bases between them. Per the germline V gene, CDR1 is MNHNS and CDR2 is SASEGT. CDR3 bases: TGTGCCAGCAGTCCGATGGACTCACCCGGGGAGCAGTACGTC. It translates to CASSPMDSPGEQYV.

This clone was seen a handful of times. The chain links TRBV6-5 to TRBJ1-1, with 9 positions matching TRBD1. Unmatched junction bases numbered 8, after V lost 4 bases and J lost 2 bases. The CDR3 has 16 amino acids. CDR1 and CDR2 from the germline V gene are MNHEY and SVGAGI. The CDR3 nucleotides are TGTGCCAGCAGTTTCTGGACAGGGGTTTTTAACACTGAAGCTTTCTTT. Residues: CASSFWTGVFNTEAFF.

The chain couples TRBV11-1 to TRBJ2-7; D possibly corresponds to TRBD1 (6 bases). Deletions cut 5 bases from V and 2 bases from J, with 13 bases between. Germline V lookup: CDR1 SGHAT, CDR2 FQDESV (reference sequence). The CDR3 runs to 14 residues. The chain's CDR3 is CASSIRPGAYEQYF. As DNA, the CDR3 is TGTGCCAGCAGCATACGGCCAGGGGCCTACGAGCAGTACTTC.

The V call is TRBV7-8, the J call TRBJ1-6; D is possibly TRBD1 (6 bases). Germline loops: CDR1 SGHVS, CDR2 FQNEAQ. V was trimmed by 7 bases and J by 10 bases, leaving 17 bases between them. CDR3 length: 14 residues. In DNA form, the CDR3 reads TGTGCCAGCATCCTAGGACAGTGGAACTCACCCCTCCACTTT. Its protein is CASILGQWNSPLHF. Together with reference TRBV7-8 and TRBJ1-6, the CDR3 gives the full variable domain: GAGVSQSPRYKVAKRGQDVALRCDPISGHVSLFWYQQALGQGPEFLTYFQNEAQLDKSGLPSDRFFAERPEGSVSTLKIQRTQQEDSAVYLCASILGQWNSPLHFGNGTRLTVT.

In regard to this clone: This may come from a read error, since a much larger clone is one base off. The rearrangement uses TRBV29-1 and TRBJ1-2, with a weak D call TRBD1 (5 bases). V was trimmed by 8 bases and J by 0 bases, leaving 16 bases between them. The CDR3 runs 14 residues. Germline V CDR1 and CDR2: SQVTM, ANQGSEA. The CDR3 bases are TGCAGCTTTGCTCAGGGACGGTCTAACTATGGCTACACCTTC. The encoded protein is CSFAQGRSNYGYTF.

The chain has TRBV6-1 and TRBJ1-1; 7 bases fit TRBD1. Germline CDR1 and CDR2: MNHNS and SASEGT. The trim removed 5 bases at V and 4 bases at J, leaving 7 bases unmatched. The CDR3 is 14 residues long. Here the CDR3 DNA reads TGTGCCAGCAGTATCTGGACAGGCGCCACTGAAGCTTTCTTT. Its protein is CASSIWTGATEAFF.

The V call is TRBV5-1, the J call TRBJ1-3; 8 positions agree with TRBD1. The CDR3 runs 18 residues. J lost 1 base, V lost 3 bases, and 12 bases had no gene match. The germline gives CDR1 SGHRS, CDR2 YFSETQ. The CDR3 DNA follows: TGCGCCAGCAGCTCGACAGGGGAGGGGCCGAGATCTGGAAACACCATATATTTT. This gives the protein CASSSTGEGPRSGNTIYF.

The chain has TRBV6-5 and TRBJ1-2, with 9 bases lining up with TRBD1. V gave up 4 bases and J gave up 3 bases; unmatched junction bases: 9. From germline, CDR1 is MNHEY and CDR2 SVGAGI. This CDR3 comprises 16 residues. The CDR3 nucleotides read TGTGCCAGCAGTTTGAAGAACAGGGGGCGGCACTATGGCTACACCTTC. Translating it yields CASSLKNRGRHYGYTF.

In the case of this clone: A much larger clonotype is one base distant, so this may be a read error. The V call is TRBV5-1, the J call TRBJ2-1; TRBD2 matches at 7 bases. Germline assignment: CDR1 SGHRS and CDR2 YFSETQ. Unmatched junction bases numbered 12, after V lost 5 bases and J lost 7 bases. The CDR3 loop spans 15 amino acids. CDR3 residues: CASSQAGTMNNEQFF. The DNA of the CDR3 is TGCGCCAGCAGTCAAGCCGGGACTATGAATAATGAGCAGTTCTTC.

By share, this clone counts as medium-sized. The V and J genes are TRBV27 and TRBJ2-1; 8 bases agree with TRBD2. V gave up 5 bases and J gave up 3 bases; unmatched junction bases: 9. This CDR3 has 16 amino acids. Germline V gene sequence: CDR1 MNHEY, CDR2 SMNVEV (reference sequence). The CDR3 coding sequence is TGTGCCAGCAGTGGGCTCGGGGGGGCTGGCTACAATGAGCAGTTCTTC. It specifies CASSGLGGAGYNEQFF.

In its sample, this clone was seen many times. The chain couples TRBV7-8 to TRBJ2-3; D is perhaps TRBD2 (6 bases). Germline V CDR1 and CDR2: SGHVS, FQNEAQ. This CDR3 has 14 residues. Trimming shortened V by 2 bases and J by 4 bases, and 10 bases separated the two germline ends. This CDR3 reads CASSLSTSSDTQYF. CDR3 DNA: TGTGCCAGCAGCTTATCAACTAGCTCAGATACGCAGTATTTT. Supplemented by reference TRBV7-8 and TRBJ2-3, the full variable domain reads GAGVSQSPRYKVAKRGQDVALRCDPISGHVSLFWYQQALGQGPEFLTYFQNEAQLDKSGLPSDRFFAERPEGSVSTLKIQRTQQEDSAVYLCASSLSTSSDTQYFGPGTRLTVL.

This clone is deemed medium-sized. The chain couples TRBV6-1 to TRBJ1-3; D gene unclear. CDR1 is MNHNS, CDR2 SASEGT, per germline. V was shortened by 7 bases and J by 1 base, with 17 bases between the two germline ends. The CDR3 has 16 amino acids. This chain's CDR3 is CASIPREGGSGNTIYF. In DNA form, the CDR3 reads TGTGCCAGCATCCCACGGGAGGGAGGATCTGGAAACACCATATATTTT.

This clone was found many times. This rearrangement joins TRBV4-1 to TRBJ2-7; D is perhaps TRBD1 (5 bases). CDR3 length equals 15 residues. Germline CDR1 and CDR2: MGHRA and YSYEKL. V was cut by 2 bases and J by 4 bases, with 15 bases left in between. CDR3 sequence reads: CASSQSSGLGYEQYV. CDR3 nucleotide sequence: TGCGCCAGCAGCCAAAGTTCAGGGTTGGGTTACGAGCAGTACGTC.

This clone was observed many times. The genes are TRBV7-6 and TRBJ2-5; D is undetermined. The length of the CDR3 is 13 residues. Germline V gene data show CDR1 as SGHVS and CDR2 as FNYEAQ. V lost 7 bases to trimming and J lost 5 bases, with 14 bases between them. For the CDR3, the DNA is TGTGCCAGCAACCTTGGAAGGAAGGAGACCCAGTACTTC. As protein: CASNLGRKETQYF.

A word on this clone: A much larger clone lies one base from this, so it may be a read error. The chain joins TRBV5-6 to TRBJ1-2; D possibly corresponds to TRBD1 (5 bases). Trimming pared 3 bases from V and 4 bases from J, leaving 7 bases between. Germline values: CDR1 SGHDT, CDR2 YYEEEE. This CDR3 is built from 12 residues. The DNA for the CDR3 is TGTGCCAGCAGCTGGACAATCTATGGCTACACCTTC. As protein: CASSWTIYGYTF.

This chain connects TRBV20-1 to TRBJ2-1; TRBD2 is a possible D gene (5 bases). The CDR3 totals 15 residues. CDR1 DFQATT and CDR2 SNEGSKA come from the germline V gene (reference sequence). V was shortened by 0 bases and J by 8 bases, with 17 bases between the two germline ends. The CDR3, as DNA: TGCAGTGCTAGAGAAGGTACTATCGGGGTTTATGAGCAGTTCTTC. Translated, it gives CSAREGTIGVYEQFF.

This clone was counted ten times or more. The chain has TRBV15 and TRBJ2-5; the D is unclear. The CDR3 has 14 residues. The germline gives CDR1 LNHNV, CDR2 YYDKDF (reference sequence). Trimming pared 3 bases from V and 1 base from J, leaving 9 bases between. The CDR3 DNA is TGTGCCACCAGCAGGACCCGGAGCCAAGAGACCCAGTACTTC. Translated, it gives CATSRTRSQETQYF.

This clone was recorded many times. CDR3 sequence reads: CASSLGRGGKNIQYF. For the CDR3, the DNA is TGCGCCAGCAGCTTGGGCAGGGGAGGCAAAAACATTCAGTACTTC. The chain uses TRBV5-1 and TRBJ2-4, with D possibly called TRBD1 or TRBD2 (6 bases each). Germline V gives CDR1 SGHRS, CDR2 YFSETQ. The ends were cut back, 0 bases at V and 3 bases at J, with 10 bases in the middle. CDR3 length: 15 amino acids. Full variable domain (rest looked up from reference TRBV5-1 and TRBJ2-4): KAGVTQTPRYLIKTRGQQVTLSCSPISGHRSVSWYQQTPGQGLQFLFEYFSETQRNKGNFPGRFSGRQFSNSRSEMNVSTLELGDSALYLCASSLGRGGKNIQYFGAGTRLSVL.

This chain links TRBV6-5 with TRBJ1-3; D gene unclear. Between the trimmed V and J ends, which lost 4 bases and 3 bases, there was a span of 10 bases. CDR3 length: 14 amino acids. Germline CDR1 is MNHEY and CDR2 is SVGAGI. The CDR3 loop reads CASSSGYSGNTIYF. CDR3 DNA: TGTGCCAGCAGTTCAGGATATAGTGGAAACACCATATATTTT.

The chain carries TRBV20-1 and TRBJ1-2; D may be TRBD1 (6 bases). The germline gives CDR1 DFQATT, CDR2 SNEGSKA (reference sequence). CDR3 length: 14 amino acids. With 5 bases removed from V and 1 base from J, the gap between germline ends came to 14 bases. CDR3 region: CSAPGQFDNYGYTF. The CDR3 coding sequence is TGCAGTGCTCCAGGACAGTTTGATAACTATGGCTACACCTTC.

This clone is deemed medium-sized. The rearrangement links TRBV28 to TRBJ1-6; no clear D. Germline CDR1 is MDHEN and CDR2 is SYDVKM. V was clipped by 2 bases and J by 7 bases, with 18 bases between them. The CDR3 is 17 residues long. CDR3 bases: TGTGCCAGCAGTTTACTTAGTCTCTCTAGCACCAATTCACCCCTCCACTTT. This codes for CASSLLSLSSTNSPLHF.

This clone was recorded at least ten times. The chain couples TRBV19 to TRBJ2-3; 9 nucleotides align to TRBD2. The CDR3 has 14 amino acids. The J segment lost 6 bases and the V segment lost 4 bases, leaving 5 bases of the junction unmatched. Germline loops: CDR1 LNHDA, CDR2 SQIVND (reference sequence). The CDR3 region has the DNA TGTGCCAGTAGTAAAGGGGCGGGAGGGGATACGCAGTATTTT. This codes for CASSKGAGGDTQYF.

This clone occurred many times. The chain joins TRBV3-1 to TRBJ2-2; the match to TRBD2 covers 12 bases. The germline V gene has CDR1 LGHDT and CDR2 YNNKEL (reference sequence). V shed 6 bases, J shed 6 bases, and the junction held 5 bases outside the gene matches. The CDR3 runs to 15 residues. The CDR3 protein is CASRASGRASGELFF. The CDR3 DNA reads TGTGCCAGCAGGGCTAGCGGGAGGGCATCCGGGGAGCTGTTTTTT.

As for this clone: One junction end disagrees with the germline gene, perhaps due to a read error. The rearrangement joins TRBV5-4 to TRBJ2-7; tentatively, D is TRBD2 (5 bases). Germline V CDR1 and CDR2: SGHNT, YYREEE (reference sequence). This CDR3 is built from 12 residues. Written as DNA, the CDR3 is TGTGCCATCAGCTTGACGGGGAACGAGCAGTACTTC. It yields the protein CAISLTGNEQYF.

The chain combines TRBV20-1 with TRBJ2-7, with TRBD2 matching over 14 bases. The CDR3 spans 17 residues. Germline lookup yields CDR1 DFQATT and CDR2 SNEGSKA (reference sequence). Trimming at V came to 6 bases and at J to 1 base, leaving 11 bases not matched to a gene. CDR3 coding DNA: TGCAGTGCCGAAGGGGGACTAGCGGGGGACACATCCTACGAGCAGTACTTC. It encodes CSAEGGLAGDTSYEQYF.

This clone was observed a handful of times. This chain uses TRBV6-6 with TRBJ2-2; D is uncertain. CDR3 length: 16 residues. Deletions cut 0 bases from V and 4 bases from J, with 12 bases between. Germline loops: CDR1 MNHNY, CDR2 SVGAGI (reference sequence). CDR3 DNA: TGTGCCAGCAGTTACTCGACTGAGGAGAGCACCGGGGAGCTGTTTTTT. This translates into CASSYSTEESTGELFF.